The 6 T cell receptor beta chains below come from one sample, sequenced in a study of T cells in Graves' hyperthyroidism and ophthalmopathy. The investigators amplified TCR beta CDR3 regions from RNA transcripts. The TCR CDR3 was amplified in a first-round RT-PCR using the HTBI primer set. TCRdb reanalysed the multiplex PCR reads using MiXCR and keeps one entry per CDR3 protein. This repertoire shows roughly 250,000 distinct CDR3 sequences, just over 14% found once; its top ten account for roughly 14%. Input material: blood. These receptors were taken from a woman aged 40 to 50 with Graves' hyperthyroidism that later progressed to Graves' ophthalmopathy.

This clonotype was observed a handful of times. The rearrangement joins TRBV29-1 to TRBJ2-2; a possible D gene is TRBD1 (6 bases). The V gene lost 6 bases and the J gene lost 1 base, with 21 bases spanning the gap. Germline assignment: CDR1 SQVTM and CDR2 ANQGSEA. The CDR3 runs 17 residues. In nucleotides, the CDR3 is TGCAGCGTCCATCCCAGGGGAGCGTTAAGGAACACCGGGGAGCTGTTTTTT. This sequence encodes CSVHPRGALRNTGELFF.

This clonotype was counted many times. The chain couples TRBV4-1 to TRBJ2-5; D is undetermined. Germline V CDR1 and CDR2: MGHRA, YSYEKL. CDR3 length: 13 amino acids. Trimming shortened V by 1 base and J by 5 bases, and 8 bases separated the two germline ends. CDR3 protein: CASSQVLTETQYF. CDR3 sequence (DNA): TGCGCCAGCAGCCAAGTATTGACTGAGACCCAGTACTTC.

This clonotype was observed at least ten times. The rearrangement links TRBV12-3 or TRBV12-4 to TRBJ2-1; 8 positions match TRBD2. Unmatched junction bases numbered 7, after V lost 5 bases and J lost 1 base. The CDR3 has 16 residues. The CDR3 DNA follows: TGTGCCAGCAGTCCTCTAGCGGGCCGATCCTACAATGAGCAGTTCTTC. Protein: CASSPLAGRSYNEQFF.

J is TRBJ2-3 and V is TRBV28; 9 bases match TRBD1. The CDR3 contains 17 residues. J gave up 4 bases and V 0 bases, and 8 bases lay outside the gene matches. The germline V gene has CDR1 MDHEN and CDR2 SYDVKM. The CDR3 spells CASSLWGGDRVADTQYF. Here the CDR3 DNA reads TGTGCCAGCAGTTTATGGGGGGGGGACAGGGTGGCAGATACGCAGTATTTT.

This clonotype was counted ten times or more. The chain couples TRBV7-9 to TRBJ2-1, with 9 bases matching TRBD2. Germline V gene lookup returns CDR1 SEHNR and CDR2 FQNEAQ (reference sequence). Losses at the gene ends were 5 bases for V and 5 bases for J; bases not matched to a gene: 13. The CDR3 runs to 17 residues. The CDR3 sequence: CASSRVGREGFNNEQFF. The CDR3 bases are TGTGCCAGCAGCCGAGTAGGGCGGGAGGGTTTTAACAATGAGCAGTTCTTC.

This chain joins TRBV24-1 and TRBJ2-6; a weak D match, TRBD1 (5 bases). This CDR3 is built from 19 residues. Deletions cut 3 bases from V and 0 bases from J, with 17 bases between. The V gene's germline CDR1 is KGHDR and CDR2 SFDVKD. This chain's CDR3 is CATSDPTGDSFSGANVLTF. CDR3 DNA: TGTGCCACCAGTGATCCTACAGGTGATTCCTTCTCTGGGGCCAACGTCCTGACTTTC.